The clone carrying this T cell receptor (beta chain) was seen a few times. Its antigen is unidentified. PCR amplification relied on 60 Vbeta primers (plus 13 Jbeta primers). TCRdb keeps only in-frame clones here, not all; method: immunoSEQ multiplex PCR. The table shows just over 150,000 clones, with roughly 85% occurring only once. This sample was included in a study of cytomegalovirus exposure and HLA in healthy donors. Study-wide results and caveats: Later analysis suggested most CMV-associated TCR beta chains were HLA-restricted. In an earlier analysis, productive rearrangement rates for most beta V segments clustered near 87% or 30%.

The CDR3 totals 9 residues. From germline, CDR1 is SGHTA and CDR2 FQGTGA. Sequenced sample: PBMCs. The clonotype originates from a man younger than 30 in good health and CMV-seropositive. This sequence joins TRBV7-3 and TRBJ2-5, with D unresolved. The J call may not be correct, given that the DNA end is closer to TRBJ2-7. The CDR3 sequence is CASRYEQYF. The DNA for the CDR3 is TGTGCCAGCCGATACGAGCAGTACTTC.